The rows below give T cell receptor beta chains drawn from one sample of a study of T cell responses to AZD1222 COVID-19 vaccine. Profiled with immunoSEQ multiplex PCR; TCRdb holds only in-frame clones, not every one. The sample lists around 190,000 clones; roughly 88% were seen once. The sample was peripheral blood, taken on day 0 of AZD1222 vaccination. The source of these receptors is an adult in good health. Each CDR3 is given with its conserved first and last residue. The D gene is left open where the match is weak. Only some rows state a clone size, as once, few, many or a class for expanded clones.

D	size	J	V	CDR3	DNA
TRBD2	.	TRBJ2-1	TRBV4-3	CASSPSGGSSYNEQFF	TGCGCCAGCAGCCCTAGCGGGGGGAGCTCCTACAATGAGCAGTTCTTC
.	.	TRBJ2-6	TRBV5-1	CATSTSGANVLTF	TGCGCCACCTCTACTTCAGGGGCCAACGTCCTGACTTTC
.	.	TRBJ2-5	TRBV24-1	CATSDFRVGAETQYF	TGTGCCACCAGTGATTTCAGGGTGGGGGCGGAGACCCAGTACTTC
TRBD1	.	TRBJ1-1	TRBV28	CATGQGTMNTEAFF	TGTGCCACGGGACAGGGAACGATGAACACTGAAGCTTTCTTT
TRBD1	.	TRBJ1-5	TRBV15	CATSGTGGSLAQHF	TGTGCCACCAGCGGGACAGGAGGTTCCTTGGCCCAGCATTTT
.	.	TRBJ1-1	TRBV27	CASSYRGGALNTEAFF	TGTGCCAGCAGTTACCGCGGGGGGGCCCTGAACACTGAAGCTTTCTTT
TRBD1	.	TRBJ1-1	TRBV19	CASSLGQGDEAFF	TGTGCCAGTAGTCTCGGACAGGGGGACGAAGCTTTCTTT
.	once	TRBJ1-2	TRBV7-9	CASSLRQVYGYTF	TGTGCCAGCAGCTTGAGACAGGTTTATGGCTACACCTTC
.	.	TRBJ1-1	TRBV28	CASSPPTGNTEAFF	TGTGCCAGCAGTCCCCCGACAGGAAACACTGAAGCTTTCTTT
.	.	TRBJ1-3	TRBV5-5	CASRGDISGNTIYF	TGTGCCAGCAGAGGCGATATCTCTGGAAACACCATATATTTT
TRBD1	once	TRBJ2-7	TRBV7-2	CASTPKQGYSSYEQYF	TGTGCCAGCACTCCGAAACAGGGGTATAGCTCCTACGAGCAGTACTTC
TRBD2	.	TRBJ2-3	TRBV7-2	CASSSRLAGAIRITDTQYF	TGTGCCAGCAGCTCCCGACTAGCGGGGGCTATCCGGATCACAGATACGCAGTATTTT
.	.	TRBJ1-2	TRBV9	CASSVGEWAYGYTF	TGTGCCAGCAGCGTAGGGGAATGGGCCTATGGCTACACCTTC
TRBD2	.	TRBJ2-3	TRBV6-5	CASSYSQAGGPYF	TGTGCCAGCAGTTACTCGCAAGCGGGGGGCCCCTATTTT
.	.	TRBJ1-2	TRBV4-1	CASSQAGIYGYTF	TGCGCCAGCAGCCAAGCGGGAATCTATGGCTACACCTTC
.	.	TRBJ1-1	TRBV7-3	CASSFVAMNTEAFF	TGTGCCAGCAGCTTTGTGGCCATGAACACTGAAGCTTTCTTT
.	.	TRBJ1-2	TRBV3-1/TRBV3-2	CASSLSETRRFYGYTF	TGTGCCAGCAGCCTATCCGAGACTCGTCGCTTCTATGGCTACACCTTC
.	.	TRBJ1-4	TRBV3-1/TRBV3-2	CASSKVGSNEKLFF	TGTGCCAGCAGCAAGGTGGGGTCGAATGAAAAACTGTTTTTT
TRBD2	.	TRBJ2-5	TRBV30	CAWSRTSGRETQYF	TGTGCCTGGAGTCGGACTAGCGGGAGAGAGACCCAGTACTTC
TRBD1	.	TRBJ1-2	TRBV28	CASSPQGVIYGYTF	TGTGCCAGCAGCCCACAGGGGGTTATCTATGGCTACACCTTC
.	few	TRBJ1-6	TRBV6-5	CASSYDERNSPLHF	TGTGCCAGCAGTTACGACGAAAGGAATTCACCCCTCCACTTT
.	few	TRBJ1-4	TRBV5-4	CASSLGAGAEKLFF	TGTGCCAGCAGCTTGGGGGCAGGGGCCGAAAAACTGTTTTTT
.	.	TRBJ1-2	TRBV28	CASSLVARVGGYTF	TGTGCCAGCAGTTTAGTCGCCAGGGTCGGGGGCTACACCTTC
.	.	TRBJ2-5	TRBV28	CASSFWSEETQYF	TGTGCCAGCAGTTTCTGGAGTGAAGAGACCCAGTACTTC
.	.	TRBJ1-1	TRBV5-1	CASSLVPRETEAFF	TGCGCCAGCAGCTTGGTTCCAAGGGAGACTGAAGCTTTCTTT
.	.	TRBJ2-5	TRBV18	CASSEVETQYF	TGTGCCAGCTCAGAGGTCGAGACCCAGTACTTC
.	.	TRBJ2-4	TRBV4-2	CASSQPERKNIQYF	TGTGCCAGCAGCCAACCGGAAAGGAAGAACATTCAGTACTTC
.	.	TRBJ1-2	TRBV28	CASSPTANYGYTF	TGTGCCAGCAGCCCGACAGCGAACTATGGCTACACCTTC
TRBD1	once	TRBJ2-5	TRBV4-1	CASSGRGLETQYF	TGCGCCAGTTCGGGCAGGGGGCTGGAGACCCAGTACTTC
TRBD1	.	TRBJ2-4	TRBV19	CASSPGQGLSKNIQYF	TGTGCCAGTAGTCCGGGACAGGGGCTCTCCAAAAACATTCAGTACTTC